These 13 T cell receptor beta chains share one sample of origin, sequenced in a study of T cells in Graves' hyperthyroidism and ophthalmopathy. Amplification of TCR beta CDR3 regions was performed using RNA transcripts as template. The HTBI set primed first-round TCR CDR3 RT-PCR. In TCRdb, the multiplex PCR reads were re-called with MiXCR into one record per CDR3 protein. There are approximately 640,000 distinct CDR3 sequences in the sample; roughly a sixth occur only once, and 15% to 17% lies in the top ten. The sample consisted of blood. These receptor sequences come from a man in his fifties with Graves' hyperthyroidism.

The sample holds a few counts of this clonotype. This chain joins TRBV19 and TRBJ2-7; TRBD1 agrees at 8 bases. The CDR3 is 15 amino acids. The V segment lost 5 bases and the J segment 0 bases; nucleotides outside the gene matches: 6. Per germline, CDR1 LNHDA and CDR2 SQIVND (reference sequence). This CDR3 reads CASSAAGTGSYEQYF. The CDR3 DNA sequence: TGTGCCAGTAGTGCAGCCGGGACAGGCTCCTACGAGCAGTACTTC.

The CDR3 region is CASSQVGRFNYGYTF. CDR3 bases: TGCGCCAGCAGCCAAGTTGGTCGTTTTAACTATGGCTACACCTTC. V and J are TRBV4-3 and TRBJ1-2; D is uncertain. Trimming removed 1 base from V and 1 base from J, with 10 bases in between. CDR1 LGHNA and CDR2 YSLEER come from the germline V gene. This CDR3 contains 15 residues.

This clonotype was seen a few times. CDR3 region: CATSDLQPGKETQYF. In DNA form, the CDR3 reads TGTGCCACCAGTGATTTGCAGCCGGGCAAGGAGACCCAGTACTTC. The chain joins TRBV24-1 to TRBJ2-5; D gene uncertain. This CDR3 region has 15 residues. Germline CDR1 reads KGHDR; CDR2 reads SFDVKD. The V gene lost 0 bases and the J gene lost 5 bases, with 12 bases spanning the gap.

This rearrangement joins TRBV29-1 to TRBJ2-3; D gene uncertain. V lost 6 bases and J 2 bases, leaving 12 bases between the germline ends. Germline CDR1 and CDR2: SQVTM and ANQGSEA. This CDR3 is built from 13 residues. This CDR3 is CSVDAKYTDTQYF. CDR3 DNA: TGCAGCGTCGATGCCAAATACACAGATACGCAGTATTTT.

This clonotype was detected only a few times. The chain is built from TRBV6-2 or TRBV6-3 and TRBJ1-2; tentative D call: TRBD1 (5 bases). Trimming stripped 8 bases from V and 4 bases from J, with 20 bases between. Germline CDR1 reads MNHEY; CDR2 reads SVGEGT. The CDR3 extends over 15 amino acids. The CDR3 spells CASSIGGGTTYGYTF. CDR3 coding DNA: TGTGCCAGCTCAATTGGAGGCGGGACCACCTATGGCTACACCTTC.

This chain links TRBV2 with TRBJ2-5; TRBD1 might be the D (6 bases). The ends were cut back, 1 base at V and 3 bases at J, with 12 bases in the middle. The CDR3 is 15 amino acids. Germline V lookup: CDR1 SNHLY, CDR2 FYNNEI. The CDR3 nucleotides read TGTGCCAGCAGTGAAGACGGGGCAGGGGAAGAGACCCAGTACTTC. Its protein product is CASSEDGAGEETQYF.

The gene calls are TRBV20-1 and TRBJ2-3, with TRBD2 matching over 10 bases. The germline V gene has CDR1 DFQATT and CDR2 SNEGSKA (reference sequence). J gave up 4 bases and V 0 bases, and 7 bases lay outside the gene matches. This CDR3 region has 16 residues. CDR3 sequence: CSARDHQREGADTQYF. The DNA for the CDR3 is TGCAGTGCTAGAGATCACCAGCGGGAGGGCGCAGATACGCAGTATTTT.

This clonotype was counted at least ten times. The chain is built from TRBV6-1 and TRBJ2-2; 8 bases fit TRBD1. Losses at the gene ends were 5 bases for V and 6 bases for J; bases not matched to a gene: 14. The CDR3 sequence is 17 residues long. Germline V gene sequence: CDR1 MNHNS, CDR2 SASEGT. DNA for the CDR3: TGTGCCAGCAGTACAACCCTGGACAGGGCGGTATCCGGGGAGCTGTTTTTT. Protein product: CASSTTLDRAVSGELFF.

This clonotype was counted a few times. This sequence joins TRBV7-2 and TRBJ2-7; D gene unclear. Trimming shortened V by 1 base and J by 0 bases, and 19 bases separated the two germline ends. The CDR3 runs to 18 residues. Per the germline V gene, CDR1 is SGHTA and CDR2 is FQGNSA. As DNA, the CDR3 is TGTGCCAGCAGCTTAGTGGTGGGCGGATCACGAAACTCCTACGAGCAGTACTTC. This codes for CASSLVVGGSRNSYEQYF.

The chain has TRBV9 and TRBJ2-7, with 9 positions matching TRBD1. Germline V CDR1 and CDR2: SGDLS, YYNGEE. The CDR3 contains 15 residues. V lost 3 bases, J lost 2 bases, and 6 bases stayed unmatched. The CDR3 DNA sequence: TGTGCCAGCAGCGCCGGAGACAGGGGGGCCTACGAGCAGTACTTC. Its translation is CASSAGDRGAYEQYF.

This clonotype was observed at least ten times. The chain links TRBV30 to TRBJ1-6; D gene ambiguous. In germline, CDR1 is GTSNPN, CDR2 SVGIG (reference sequence). This CDR3 region has 14 residues. V lost 1 base and J 5 bases, leaving 9 bases between the germline ends. CDR3 sequence (DNA): TGTGCCTGGAGTGAATCAGAGAATAATTCACCCCTCCACTTT. It translates to CAWSESENNSPLHF.

This clonotype has at least ten counts. The CDR3 nucleotides read TGTGCCAGCAGCTTAATCCTTGCCCCGGCGAACACTGAAGCTTTCTTT. Residues: CASSLILAPANTEAFF. The chain combines TRBV11-2 with TRBJ1-1; D unclear. This CDR3 is 16 amino acids long. Germline V gene lookup returns CDR1 SGHAT and CDR2 FQNNGV. The germline V and J ends were trimmed by 2 bases and 1 base, with 14 bases remaining between them.

This clonotype was seen at least ten times. The rearrangement uses TRBV24-1 and TRBJ2-5, with 7 positions matching TRBD1. Trimming removed 3 bases from V and 1 base from J; junction bases left unmatched: 7. Germline V CDR1 and CDR2: KGHDR, SFDVKD. There are 16 residues in the CDR3. The CDR3 nucleotides read TGTGCCACCAGTGATGCATACAGGGGTCTCCAAGAGACCCAGTACTTC. It specifies CATSDAYRGLQETQYF.